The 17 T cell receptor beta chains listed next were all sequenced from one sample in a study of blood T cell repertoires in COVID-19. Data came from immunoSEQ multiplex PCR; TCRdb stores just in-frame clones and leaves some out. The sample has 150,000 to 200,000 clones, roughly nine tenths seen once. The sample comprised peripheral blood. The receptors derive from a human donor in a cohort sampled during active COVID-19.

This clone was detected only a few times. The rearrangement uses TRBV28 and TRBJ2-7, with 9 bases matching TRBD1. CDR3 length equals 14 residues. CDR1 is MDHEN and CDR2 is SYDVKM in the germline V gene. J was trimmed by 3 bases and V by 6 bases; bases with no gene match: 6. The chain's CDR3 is CASSLAGQGYEQYF. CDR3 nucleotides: TGTGCCAGCAGCCTCGCGGGACAGGGCTACGAGCAGTACTTC.

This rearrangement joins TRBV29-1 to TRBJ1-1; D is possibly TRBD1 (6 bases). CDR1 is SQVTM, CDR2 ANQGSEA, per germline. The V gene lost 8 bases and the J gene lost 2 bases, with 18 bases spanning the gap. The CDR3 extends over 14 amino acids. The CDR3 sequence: CSSSQGWGNTEAFF. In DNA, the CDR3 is TGCAGCTCTTCTCAGGGGTGGGGAAACACTGAAGCTTTCTTT.

CDR3 residues: CATSRQTNYEQYF. CDR3 nucleotide sequence: TGTGCCACCAGCAGACAGACAAATTACGAGCAGTACTTC. The chain has TRBV15 and TRBJ2-7; D call uncertain. CDR1 LNHNV and CDR2 YYDKDF come from the germline V gene (reference sequence). This CDR3 contains 13 residues. V lost 2 bases and J 4 bases, leaving 9 bases between the germline ends.

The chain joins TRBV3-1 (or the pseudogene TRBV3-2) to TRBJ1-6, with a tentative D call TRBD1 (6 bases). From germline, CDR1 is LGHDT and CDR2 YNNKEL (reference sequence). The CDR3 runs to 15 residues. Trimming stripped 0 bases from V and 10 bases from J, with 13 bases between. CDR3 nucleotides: TGTGCCAGCAGCCAAGATAGGCAGGGGAGATCACCCCTCCACTTT. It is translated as CASSQDRQGRSPLHF.

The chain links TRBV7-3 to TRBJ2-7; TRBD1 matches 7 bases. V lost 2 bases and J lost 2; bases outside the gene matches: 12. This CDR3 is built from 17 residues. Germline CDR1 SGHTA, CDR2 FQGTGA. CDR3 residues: CASSLATDRIRTYEQYF. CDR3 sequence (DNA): TGTGCCAGCAGCTTAGCTACGGACAGGATACGAACCTACGAGCAGTACTTC.

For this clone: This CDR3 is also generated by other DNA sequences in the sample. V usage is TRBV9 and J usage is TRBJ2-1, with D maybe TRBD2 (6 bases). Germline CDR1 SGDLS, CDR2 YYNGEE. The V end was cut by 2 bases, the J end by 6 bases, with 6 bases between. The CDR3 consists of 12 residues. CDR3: CASSVGLNEQFF. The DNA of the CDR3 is TGTGCCAGCAGCGTGGGACTCAATGAGCAGTTCTTC.

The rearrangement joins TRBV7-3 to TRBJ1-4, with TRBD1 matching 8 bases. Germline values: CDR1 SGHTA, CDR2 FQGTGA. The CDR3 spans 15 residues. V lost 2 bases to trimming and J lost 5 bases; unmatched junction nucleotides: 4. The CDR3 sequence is CASSLSGGANEKLFF. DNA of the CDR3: TGTGCCAGCAGCTTATCAGGGGGCGCGAATGAAAAACTGTTTTTT.

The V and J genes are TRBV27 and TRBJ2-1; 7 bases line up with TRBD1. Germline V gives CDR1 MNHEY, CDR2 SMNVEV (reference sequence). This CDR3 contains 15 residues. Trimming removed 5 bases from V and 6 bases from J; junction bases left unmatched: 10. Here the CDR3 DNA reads TGTGCCAGCAGTATCACCGAGGGGGCACTCAATGAGCAGTTCTTC. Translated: CASSITEGALNEQFF.

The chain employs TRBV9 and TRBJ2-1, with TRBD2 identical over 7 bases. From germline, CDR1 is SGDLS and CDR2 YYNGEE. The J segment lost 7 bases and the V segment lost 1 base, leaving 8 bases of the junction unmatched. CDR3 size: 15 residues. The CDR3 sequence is CASSVLSGAPNEQFF. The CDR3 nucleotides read TGTGCCAGCAGCGTATTAAGCGGGGCACCTAATGAGCAGTTCTTC.

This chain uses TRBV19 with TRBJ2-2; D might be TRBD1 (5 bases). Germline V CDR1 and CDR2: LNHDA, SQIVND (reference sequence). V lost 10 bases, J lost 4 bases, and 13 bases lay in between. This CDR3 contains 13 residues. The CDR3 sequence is CATKKTVTGELFF. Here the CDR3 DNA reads TGTGCCACCAAAAAGACAGTCACCGGGGAGCTGTTTTTT.

In DNA, the CDR3 is TGCGCCAGCAGTGAGAGCGAGCGGGCTCAAGAGACCCAGTACTTC. It is translated as CASSESERAQETQYF. The chain uses TRBV10-1 and TRBJ2-5, with D perhaps matching TRBD2 (6 bases). Germline V gene sequence: CDR1 WNHNN, CDR2 SYGVQD (reference sequence). The CDR3 loop spans 15 amino acids. The V end was cut by 2 bases, the J end by 2 bases, with 12 bases between.

Here the CDR3 DNA reads TGTGCCAGCAGCTTCGGAGACTCCCCTCGCAATGAGCAGTTCTTC. Translated: CASSFGDSPRNEQFF. This chain links TRBV5-6 with TRBJ2-1, with D hard to call. The V end was cut by 2 bases, the J end by 6 bases, with 15 bases between. The CDR3 sequence is 15 residues long. Germline CDR1 and CDR2: SGHDT and YYEEEE. Together with reference TRBV5-6 and TRBJ2-1, the CDR3 gives the full variable domain: DAGVTQSPTHLIKTRGQQVTLRCSPKSGHDTVSWYQQALGQGPQFIFQYYEEEERQRGNFPDRFSGHQFPNYSSELNVNALLLGDSALYLCASSFGDSPRNEQFFGPGTRLTVL.

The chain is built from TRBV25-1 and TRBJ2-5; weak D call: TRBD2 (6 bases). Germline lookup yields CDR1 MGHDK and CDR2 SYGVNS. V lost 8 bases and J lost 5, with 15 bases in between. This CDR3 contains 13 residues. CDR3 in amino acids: CASCWLACETQYF. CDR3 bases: TGTGCCAGCTGTTGGCTAGCGTGTGAGACCCAGTACTTC.

CDR3 nucleotides: TGCGCCAGCAGCTCCTACGGGGAGGTCTCTACCTACGAGCAGTACTTC. It specifies CASSSYGEVSTYEQYF. The chain carries TRBV5-1 and TRBJ2-7, with D perhaps TRBD2 (6 bases). V was shortened by 3 bases and J by 2 bases, with 18 bases between the two germline ends. Germline CDR1 and CDR2: SGHRS and YFSETQ. CDR3 length: 16 residues.

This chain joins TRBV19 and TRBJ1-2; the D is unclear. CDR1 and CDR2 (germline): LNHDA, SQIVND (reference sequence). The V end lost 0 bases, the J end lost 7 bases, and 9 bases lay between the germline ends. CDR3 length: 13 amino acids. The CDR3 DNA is TGTGCCAGTAGTATAGAGGCATCGGGTGGCTACACCTTC. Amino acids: CASSIEASGGYTF.

The CDR3 DNA is TGTGCCAGCAGTTTAGGTCGTGGTCGGGGGGGCCTTAATGAGCAGTTCTTC. As protein: CASSLGRGRGGLNEQFF. The chain has TRBV27 and TRBJ2-1, with 8 bases fitting TRBD2. V gave up 2 bases and J gave up 7 bases; unmatched junction bases: 13. This CDR3 comprises 17 residues. Germline V gene sequence: CDR1 MNHEY, CDR2 SMNVEV (reference sequence).

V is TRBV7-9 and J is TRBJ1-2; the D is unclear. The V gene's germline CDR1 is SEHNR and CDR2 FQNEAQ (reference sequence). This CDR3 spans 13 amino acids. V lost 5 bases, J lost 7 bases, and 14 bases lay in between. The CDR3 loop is CASSPVSPAGYTF. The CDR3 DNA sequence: TGTGCCAGCAGCCCGGTCTCCCCCGCTGGCTACACCTTC.